The 5 T cell receptor beta chains given below trace back to one sample, sequenced in a study of T cell responses to AZD1222 COVID-19 vaccine. Clones were read by immunoSEQ multiplex PCR, and TCRdb kept only the in-frame ones, dropping some. Of tens of thousands of clones listed, approximately 91% were seen once; the top ten hold 45% to 55%. The specimen comprised peripheral blood, sampled on day 0 of AZD1222 vaccination. Every receptor here comes from an adult in good health.

The chain is built from TRBV9 and TRBJ1-2; a possible D gene is TRBD1 (5 bases). Germline V gene lookup returns CDR1 SGDLS and CDR2 YYNGEE. The V end lost 0 bases, the J end lost 6 bases, and 12 bases lay between the germline ends. The CDR3 extends over 14 amino acids. CDR3 residues: CASSVDLRGHGYTF. CDR3 nucleotides: TGTGCCAGCAGCGTAGATTTGAGGGGCCATGGCTACACCTTC.

The genes are TRBV10-2 and TRBJ1-3, with a tentative D call TRBD1 (6 bases). The CDR3 spans 15 residues. The V end was cut by 6 bases, the J end by 0 bases, with 12 bases between. Per germline, CDR1 WSHSY and CDR2 SAAADI. CDR3 sequence: CASSKDRRSGNTIYF. The DNA of the CDR3 is TGCGCCAGCAGCAAGGACAGACGCTCTGGAAACACCATATATTTT.

The chain employs TRBV25-1 and TRBJ2-5, with 10 positions matching TRBD1. Looked up from germline, CDR1 is MGHDK and CDR2 is SYGVNS. J lost 5 bases, V lost 4 bases, and 7 bases had no gene match. CDR3 length: 15 amino acids. The CDR3: CASSAGTGASETQYF. CDR3 DNA sequence: TGTGCCAGCAGTGCAGGGACAGGGGCTTCCGAGACCCAGTACTTC.

The chain carries TRBV29-1 and TRBJ2-7; perhaps D is TRBD1 or TRBD2 (5 bases each). There are 14 residues in the CDR3. V shed 6 bases and J shed 0 bases, with 15 bases lying between them. Germline CDR1 reads SQVTM; CDR2 reads ANQGSEA. CDR3 DNA: TGCAGCGTGGTCTTGTGGGGGAGCTCCTACGAGCAGTACTTC. This sequence encodes CSVVLWGSSYEQYF.

The chain carries TRBV19 and TRBJ1-2, with D possibly matching TRBD1 (6 bases). Trimming stripped 6 bases from V and 4 bases from J, with 12 bases between. Germline lookup yields CDR1 LNHDA and CDR2 SQIVND (reference sequence). The CDR3 has 13 amino acids. CDR3 in DNA: TGTGCCAGTAGAAAGACAGGTTCCTATGGCTACACCTTC. It yields the protein CASRKTGSYGYTF.